The 28 T cell receptor beta chains below all came from one sample that was sequenced in a study of T cell responses to AZD1222 COVID-19 vaccine. TCRdb's copy holds only in-frame clones and misses some; the assay was immunoSEQ multiplex PCR. The table includes 150,000 or so clones, more than 85% detected once. The sequenced sample was peripheral blood, obtained on day 0 of AZD1222 vaccination. These TCRs come from an adult in good health.

This chain connects TRBV5-6 to TRBJ1-6; the D is unclear. V shed 1 base and J shed 0 bases, with 11 bases lying between them. CDR1 is SGHDT and CDR2 is YYEEEE in the germline V gene. CDR3 length: 17 amino acids. CDR3 amino acids: CASSLSLGSSYNSPLHF. The CDR3 DNA reads TGTGCCAGCAGCTTGAGTTTAGGGAGCTCCTATAATTCACCCCTCCACTTT.

The J gene is TRBJ2-3, the V gene TRBV4-2, with 7 bases that match TRBD2. Germline V gene sequence: CDR1 LGHNA, CDR2 YNFKEQ. CDR3 length equals 18 residues. The ends lost 0 bases at V and 0 bases at J; junction bases unmatched: 9. This chain's CDR3 is CASSQDALAETSTDTQYF. The CDR3 DNA reads as TGTGCCAGCAGCCAAGATGCGCTAGCGGAAACCAGCACAGATACGCAGTATTTT.

The chain is built from TRBV7-9 and TRBJ2-3; D gene unclear. The CDR3 is made up of 16 amino acids. From germline, CDR1 is SEHNR and CDR2 FQNEAQ (reference sequence). The V and J ends lost 0 bases and 10 bases respectively, with 20 bases between them. The CDR3 region has the DNA TGTGCCAGCAGCTTAGCGCTCCAAATCAGGATATCTGCGCAGTATTTT. Protein sequence: CASSLALQIRISAQYF.

This chain uses TRBV7-3 with TRBJ1-1, with D unclear. V gave up 4 bases and J gave up 0 bases, with 9 bases separating them. Germline loops: CDR1 SGHTA, CDR2 FQGTGA. This CDR3 spans 14 amino acids. CDR3 loop: CASSSLGVNTEAFF. CDR3 bases: TGTGCCAGCAGCTCGCTCGGGGTGAACACTGAAGCTTTCTTT.

J is TRBJ1-1 and V is TRBV9; D uncertain. The CDR3 length is 15 residues. Per germline, CDR1 SGDLS and CDR2 YYNGEE. V was pared by 0 bases and J by 3 bases, with 12 bases between. The CDR3 reads CASSVGWLSHTEAFF. CDR3 coding DNA: TGTGCCAGCAGCGTAGGTTGGTTGAGTCACACTGAAGCTTTCTTT.

The rearrangement links TRBV6-5 to TRBJ2-7; 15 bases align to TRBD2. The germline V gene encodes CDR1 MNHEY and CDR2 SVGAGI. Germline trimming cut 6 bases from V and 9 bases from J; bases unmatched to any gene: 6. CDR3 length: 14 amino acids. DNA for the CDR3: TGTGCCAGCAGCTGGGGACTAGCGGGGGGTCGGCAGTACTTC. This translates into CASSWGLAGGRQYF.

V and J are TRBV25-1 and TRBJ2-7; 8 bases map to TRBD2. The V segment lost 4 bases and the J segment 3 bases; nucleotides outside the gene matches: 14. CDR1 and CDR2 from the germline V gene are MGHDK and SYGVNS. This CDR3 has 17 residues. CDR3 nucleotide sequence: TGTGCCAGCAGTGCCATTAGGAGCCGGGAGGGAAACTACGAGCAGTACTTC. This codes for CASSAIRSREGNYEQYF.

This clone was seen only once. This chain links TRBV4-1 with TRBJ1-1, with D tentatively TRBD1 (5 bases). The CDR3 runs 17 residues. From germline, CDR1 is MGHRA and CDR2 YSYEKL. With 0 bases removed from V and 2 bases from J, the gap between germline ends came to 16 bases. CDR3: CASSQEGGRGRNTEAFF. The CDR3 nucleotides are TGCGCCAGCAGCCAAGAAGGCGGAAGGGGTAGAAACACTGAAGCTTTCTTT.

This chain joins TRBV25-1 and TRBJ1-3; the match to TRBD1 covers 8 bases. The CDR3 contains 16 residues. V lost 1 base, J lost 0 bases, and 2 bases stayed unmatched. CDR1 is MGHDK and CDR2 is SYGVNS in the germline V gene. The CDR3 loop is CASSEWTGISGNTIYF. The CDR3 DNA reads TGTGCCAGCAGTGAATGGACAGGGATCTCTGGAAACACCATATATTTT.

The chain has TRBV15 and TRBJ1-5; 8 nucleotides match TRBD1. The germline V gene encodes CDR1 LNHNV and CDR2 YYDKDF (reference sequence). The CDR3 runs to 15 residues. Trimming at V came to 1 base and at J to 3 bases, leaving 2 bases not matched to a gene. In DNA form, the CDR3 reads TGTGCCACCAGCAGAGCGGACAGGGTCAATCAGCCCCAGCATTTT. Translated: CATSRADRVNQPQHF.

The chain is built from TRBV19 and TRBJ2-3, with 9 bases fitting TRBD2. The CDR3 runs 15 residues. Germline values: CDR1 LNHDA, CDR2 SQIVND (reference sequence). V lost 6 bases, J lost 2 bases, and 6 bases stayed unmatched. The CDR3 here is CASSPSSGATDTQYF. CDR3 bases: TGTGCCAGTAGCCCATCTAGCGGGGCCACAGATACGCAGTATTTT.

V is TRBV6-2 or TRBV6-3 and J is TRBJ2-1; a possible D gene is TRBD2 (5 bases). With 2 bases removed from V and 1 base from J, the gap between germline ends came to 12 bases. The CDR3 sequence is 16 residues long. The V gene's germline CDR1 is MNHEY and CDR2 SVGEGT. The CDR3 is CASSYIRGGSYNEQFF. The CDR3 DNA reads TGTGCCAGCAGTTACATACGGGGTGGGTCCTACAATGAGCAGTTCTTC.

This chain joins TRBV18 and TRBJ1-1; D is undetermined. This CDR3 region has 13 residues. Germline-derived CDR1 and CDR2 are KGHSH and LQKENI. V was pared by 3 bases and J by 7 bases, with 12 bases between. CDR3 sequence reads: CASSPPAGFEAFF. The CDR3 nucleotides read TGTGCCAGCTCACCTCCGGCAGGCTTTGAAGCTTTCTTT.

This sequence joins TRBV2 and TRBJ1-3; tentative D call: TRBD1 (6 bases). With 6 bases removed from V and 4 bases from J, the gap between germline ends came to 16 bases. Germline V gene lookup returns CDR1 SNHLY and CDR2 FYNNEI. There are 15 residues in the CDR3. The CDR3 DNA reads TGTGCCAGCAGCTTGGGGGCCATGGTCGGAAACACCATATATTTT. Amino acids: CASSLGAMVGNTIYF.

This chain links TRBV6-4 with TRBJ2-6; the match to TRBD1 covers 9 bases. This CDR3 has 16 amino acids. Germline V lookup: CDR1 MRHNA, CDR2 SNTAGT. J was trimmed by 4 bases and V by 5 bases; bases with no gene match: 6. CDR3 sequence (DNA): TGTGCCAGCAGTCCCGGGACAGGGACGGGGGCCAACGTCCTGACTTTC. Residues: CASSPGTGTGANVLTF.

The chain carries TRBV19 and TRBJ2-7; D possibly corresponds to TRBD1 (7 bases). This CDR3 comprises 14 residues. Per germline, CDR1 LNHDA and CDR2 SQIVND (reference sequence). Trimming removed 5 bases at V and 3 bases at J, with 14 bases between. CDR3 residues: CASSLRGDSYEQYF. The DNA for the CDR3 is TGTGCCAGTAGTTTAAGGGGGGACAGCTACGAGCAGTACTTC.

The chain has TRBV11-1 and TRBJ1-3; maybe TRBD1 (5 bases). This CDR3 contains 15 residues. The ends were cut back, 8 bases at V and 0 bases at J, with 14 bases in the middle. Germline loops: CDR1 SGHAT, CDR2 FQDESV (reference sequence). The CDR3: CASLQAGVSGNTIYF. CDR3 DNA: TGTGCCAGCTTACAGGCGGGGGTCTCTGGAAACACCATATATTTT.

This rearrangement joins TRBV7-2 to TRBJ2-3, with TRBD2 identical over 8 bases. The trim removed 3 bases at V and 2 bases at J, leaving 10 bases unmatched. The CDR3 spans 17 residues. Germline assignment: CDR1 SGHTA and CDR2 FQGNSA. The CDR3 DNA is TGTGCCAGCAGCTTCCCAAAGCGGGGGTCTTTCACAGATACGCAGTATTTT. As protein: CASSFPKRGSFTDTQYF.

This clone was observed a single time. The chain carries TRBV19 and TRBJ1-2, with TRBD1 as a possible D gene (5 bases). This CDR3 region has 12 residues. Trimming cost V 3 bases and J 10 bases, with 12 bases left between them. CDR1 and CDR2 (germline): LNHDA, SQIVND (reference sequence). CDR3 coding DNA: TGTGCCAGTAGTATCTGGCAGGGCGACTACACCTTC. It encodes CASSIWQGDYTF.

This chain uses TRBV28 with TRBJ2-1; the D gene is possibly TRBD2 (6 bases). The ends were cut back, 3 bases at V and 4 bases at J, with 13 bases in the middle. The CDR3 spans 15 residues. Germline-derived CDR1 and CDR2 are MDHEN and SYDVKM. Here the CDR3 reads CASSFGTLGYNEQFF. The CDR3, as DNA: TGTGCCAGCAGTTTCGGGACTCTAGGGTACAATGAGCAGTTCTTC.

The chain couples TRBV28 to TRBJ2-2, with D maybe TRBD2 (6 bases). The germline gives CDR1 MDHEN, CDR2 SYDVKM. The CDR3 has 14 residues. The germline V and J ends were trimmed by 4 bases and 6 bases, with 12 bases remaining between them. The CDR3, as DNA: TGTGCCAGCAGTTCGGGAGAACGGGCCGGGGAGCTGTTTTTT. Translated: CASSSGERAGELFF.

Regarding this clone: The sample holds other DNA sequences that translate to the same CDR3. The genes are TRBV18 and TRBJ2-7; 7 nucleotides agree with TRBD1. Germline V CDR1 and CDR2: KGHSH, LQKENI. The CDR3 has 12 residues. V lost 2 bases, J lost 5 bases, and 0 bases stayed unmatched. The CDR3 region is CASSPDRDEQYF. The CDR3 coding sequence is TGTGCCAGCTCACCAGACAGGGACGAGCAGTACTTC.

V and J are TRBV6-5 and TRBJ1-2; D ambiguous. This CDR3 is built from 14 residues. CDR1 is MNHEY and CDR2 is SVGAGI in the germline V gene. Trimming took off 5 bases at V and 4 bases at J, with 14 bases between the two ends. The chain's CDR3 is CASSPGPEGYGYTF. CDR3 sequence (DNA): TGTGCCAGCAGTCCCGGTCCGGAGGGCTATGGCTACACCTTC.

The chain combines TRBV7-9 with TRBJ2-7; D uncertain. CDR1 is SEHNR and CDR2 is FQNEAQ in the germline V gene (reference sequence). The V end was cut by 5 bases, the J end by 3 bases, with 11 bases between. The CDR3 consists of 13 residues. DNA of the CDR3: TGTGCCAGCAGCGATGCGCGGAACTACGAGCAGTACTTC. Protein: CASSDARNYEQYF.

This chain joins TRBV6-5 and TRBJ1-3; the D is unclear. CDR1 is MNHEY, CDR2 SVGAGI, per germline. This CDR3 is 11 amino acids long. The germline V and J ends were trimmed by 6 bases and 8 bases, with 8 bases remaining between them. CDR3 nucleotide sequence: TGTGCCAGCAGGACTTGGGACACCATATATTTT. Translated: CASRTWDTIYF.

This clone was seen more than once but under ten times. This chain uses TRBV19 with TRBJ1-2; TRBD1 matches 10 bases. The CDR3 length is 14 residues. Germline trimming cut 4 bases from V and 2 bases from J; bases unmatched to any gene: 1. The germline V gene encodes CDR1 LNHDA and CDR2 SQIVND (reference sequence). CDR3 sequence reads: CASSKTGGNYGYTF. The CDR3 DNA sequence: TGTGCCAGTAGTAAGACAGGGGGCAACTATGGCTACACCTTC.

The chain combines TRBV10-2 with TRBJ1-1; D not resolved. Germline CDR1 is WSHSY and CDR2 is SAAADI. CDR3 length: 14 amino acids. Trimming cost V 4 bases and J 1 base, with 10 bases left between them. CDR3 amino acids: CASSVGQKNTEAFF. The CDR3 DNA reads TGCGCCAGCAGTGTAGGTCAGAAGAACACTGAAGCTTTCTTT.

This rearrangement joins TRBV12-3 or TRBV12-4 to TRBJ1-1; D is undetermined. V shed 2 bases and J shed 8 bases, with 6 bases lying between them. The CDR3 spans 11 residues. As DNA, the CDR3 is TGTGCCAGCAGTTTAAGGGTCGAAGCTTTCTTT. This codes for CASSLRVEAFF.